This T cell receptor beta chain was sequenced in a study of blood T cells in healthy people across ages. At the level of the study: Using template switching, researchers captured about one barcoded beta molecule for each two T cells.

It was with a sample-barcoded 5' primer and a J-beta primer mix that a second PCR of roughly 7 to 12 cycles was run. A single record per CDR3 protein comes from TCRdb applying MiXCR to the 5' RACE reads. This table holds some 940,000 distinct CDR3 sequences, almost 30% found once. CDR3 length: 15 amino acids. The V segment lost 6 bases and the J segment 1 base; nucleotides outside the gene matches: 5. The sample was also linked to a second study, of T cells of mothers and their children. This second study notes: It was found that thymic selection shapes TCR recombination output similarly in related and unrelated pairs.

The TCR comes from a middle-aged woman in good health. The chain is built from TRBV12-3 or TRBV12-4 and TRBJ1-5, with TRBD1 matching 8 bases. The specimen sequenced was blood. The CDR3 sequence is CASRGQEASNQPQHF. CDR3 bases: TGTGCCAGCAGGGGACAGGAGGCGAGCAATCAGCCCCAGCATTTT.